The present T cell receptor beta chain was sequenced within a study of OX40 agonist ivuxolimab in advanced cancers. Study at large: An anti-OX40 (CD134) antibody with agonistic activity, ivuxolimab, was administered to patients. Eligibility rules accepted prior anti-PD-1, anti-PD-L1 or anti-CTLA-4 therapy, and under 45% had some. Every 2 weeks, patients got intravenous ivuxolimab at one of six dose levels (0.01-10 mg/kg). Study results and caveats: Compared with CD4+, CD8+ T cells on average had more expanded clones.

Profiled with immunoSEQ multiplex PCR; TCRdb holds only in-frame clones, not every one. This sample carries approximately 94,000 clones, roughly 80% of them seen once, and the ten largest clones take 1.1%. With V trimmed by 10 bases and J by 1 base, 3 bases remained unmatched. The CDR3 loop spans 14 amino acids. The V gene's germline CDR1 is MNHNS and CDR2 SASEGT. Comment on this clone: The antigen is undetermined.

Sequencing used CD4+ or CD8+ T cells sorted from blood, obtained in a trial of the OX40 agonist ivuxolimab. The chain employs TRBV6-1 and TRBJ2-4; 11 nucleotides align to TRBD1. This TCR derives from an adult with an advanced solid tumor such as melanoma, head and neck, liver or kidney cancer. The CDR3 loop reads CAKGQGAAKNIQYF. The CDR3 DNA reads TGTGCCAAAGGACAGGGGGCGGCCAAAAACATTCAGTACTTC.